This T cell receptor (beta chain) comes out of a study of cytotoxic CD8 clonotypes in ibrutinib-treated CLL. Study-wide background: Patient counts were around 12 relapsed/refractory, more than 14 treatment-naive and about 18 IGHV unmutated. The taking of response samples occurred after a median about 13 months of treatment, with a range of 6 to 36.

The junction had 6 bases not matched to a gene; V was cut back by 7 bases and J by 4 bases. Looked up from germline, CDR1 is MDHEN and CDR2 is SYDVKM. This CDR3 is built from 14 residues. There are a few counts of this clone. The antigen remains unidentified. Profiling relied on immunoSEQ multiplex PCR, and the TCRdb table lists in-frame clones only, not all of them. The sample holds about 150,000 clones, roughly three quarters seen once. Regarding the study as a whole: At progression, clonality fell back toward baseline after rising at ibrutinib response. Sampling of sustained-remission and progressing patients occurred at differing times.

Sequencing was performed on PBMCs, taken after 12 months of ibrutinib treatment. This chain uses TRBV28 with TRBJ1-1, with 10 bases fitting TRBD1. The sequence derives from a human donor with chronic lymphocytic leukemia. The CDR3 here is CASTPGQGPTEAFF. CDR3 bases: TGTGCCAGCACCCCGGGACAGGGGCCCACTGAAGCTTTCTTT.